The source of this T cell receptor beta chain is a study of blood T cell repertoires in COVID-19 (dated by TCRdb to the early 2020s). Notes on the research overall: Collaborator samples came from the United States, Italy and Spain and covered acute and convalescent phases of COVID-19. The sample metadata nearly always contained a de-identified subject ID, COVID-19 status, age in years and sex. The prospective study material was composed of cDNA or gDNA derived from T cells, B-cell-depleted T cells, or PBMCs. The repertoires were released in a freely available public database meant as a resource for research on the immune response to SARS-CoV-2. Deeply sampled blood TCRbeta repertoires from subjects exposed to, actively infected with, or recovered from COVID-19 were included in the dataset. Where HLA class I and class II types were available, the types were taken from metadata supplied by the sample provider, not from assay-based typing. The samples were drawn from two sources: the first 160 participants of the ongoing ImmuneRACE study, and 1,000 to 1,500 subjects contributed by 6 global collaborators.

The collaborating institutions used their own protocols to collect whole blood in K2EDTA tubes. Collaborator samples were shipped for TCRbeta analysis as frozen whole blood, isolated PBMCs, or DNA extracted from either sample type. Comment on this clone: Which antigen it targets is not known. There are no base qualities to consult, and no much larger clone falls within one base.

The cysteine opens and the phenylalanine closes a CDR3 of 14 amino acids. The kept DNA is CDR3 alone, 42 bases in frame from the first base. CDR1 is given as WSHSY and CDR2 as SAAADI, both from the germline V gene. V drops 5 bases and J drops 6 bases, leaving 15 bases in between. Overall study outcomes, separate from this receptor: The quantity of clinical and demographic metadata differed by source and by participant and was supplied without curation.

The immunoSEQ Assay, a bias-controlled multiplex PCR, was used to amplify TCRbeta CDR3 regions from genomic DNA. The authors' pipeline ran thus. The number of nucleated cells in each sample was estimated by amplification of reference gene primers within the assay. To quantify the absolute abundance of each unique TCRbeta CDR3 rearrangement, sequence reads were collapsed and filtered. For each sample, productive Simpson clonality was calculated by taking the square root of Simpson's diversity index across productive rearrangements. The clones in this table, taken by TCRdb from immuneACCESS, are in-frame only. Not every clone is retained; where verified, under half of the shortfall comes from an unresolved V gene, and the cause of the rest is unknown. Clone size and V and J calls were adopted from that table, with D and trimming inferred from the DNA. The sample table lists approximately 94,000 clones, around 88% of them with a count of one. About 5.3% of the sample is held by the ten biggest clonotypes.

The TCR sequence derives from a human donor in a cohort sampled during active COVID-19. Here the chain combines TRBV10-2 and TRBJ2-3; a tentative D call is TRBD2 (7 bases match). Sequencing was done on a sample of peripheral blood. Here is the DNA: TGCGCCAGCAGTTTTGGGGGGGCTGGTGATACGCAGTATTTT. This translates into CASSFGGAGDTQYF.